What follows are 17 T cell receptor beta chains derived from one specimen sequenced in a study of cytomegalovirus exposure and HLA in healthy donors. Primers for the PCR totalled 60 Vbeta and 13 Jbeta. Sequencing was performed with immunoSEQ multiplex PCR; in TCRdb, only in-frame clones are kept and a portion is missing. The top ten hold roughly 11% of the sample, which has roughly 93,000 clones, around 75% seen once. Sequenced material: PBMCs. The receptor source for this set is a man younger than 35 in good health and CMV-seropositive.

The chain links TRBV5-6 to TRBJ1-3; D remains unclear. The germline V gene has CDR1 SGHDT and CDR2 YYEEEE. V was clipped by 0 bases and J by 3 bases, with 4 bases between them. The length of the CDR3 is 13 residues. CDR3 sequence: CASSLADGNTIYF. For the CDR3, the DNA is TGTGCCAGCAGCTTGGCAGATGGAAACACCATATATTTT.

This clone occurred a few times. This chain connects TRBV9 to TRBJ1-1, with a tentative D call TRBD1 (5 bases). CDR3 length: 14 amino acids. The V end lost 5 bases, the J end lost 6 bases, and 17 bases lay between the germline ends. Per the germline V gene, CDR1 is SGDLS and CDR2 is YYNGEE. CDR3 bases: TGTGCCAGCAGTGAGGGGTGGGGGGACGCTGAAGCTTTCTTT. Its translation: CASSEGWGDAEAFF.

The chain has TRBV27 and TRBJ2-3, with TRBD2 matching over 8 bases. After removal of 4 bases from V and 2 bases from J, the junction contained 8 bases not matched to a gene. This CDR3 region has 16 residues. CDR1 MNHEY and CDR2 SMNVEV come from the germline V gene (reference sequence). For the CDR3, the DNA is TGTGCCAGCAGTTCCATCCGCGGGGGGTTCACAGATACGCAGTATTTT. It translates to CASSSIRGGFTDTQYF.

This clone was observed a few times. The J gene is TRBJ1-5, the V gene TRBV7-2, with a possible D match to TRBD1 (6 bases). Germline CDR1 is SGHTA and CDR2 is FQGNSA. This CDR3 has 14 residues. V was trimmed by 5 bases and J by 6 bases, leaving 14 bases between them. CDR3 DNA: TGTGCCAGCAGCCCACGACAGGCGAGTCAGCCCCAGCATTTT. Its translation: CASSPRQASQPQHF. Full variable domain (outside the CDR3, taken from reference TRBV7-2 and TRBJ1-5): GAGVSQSPSNKVTEKGKDVELRCDPISGHTALYWYRQSLGQGLEFLIYFQGNSAPDKSGLPSDRFSAERTGGSVSTLTIQRTQQEDSAVYLCASSPRQASQPQHFGDGTRLSIL.

The genes are TRBV4-1 and TRBJ2-7, with D possibly being TRBD1 (5 bases). From germline, CDR1 is MGHRA and CDR2 YSYEKL. Trimming took 3 bases from V and 0 from J, leaving 15 bases between them. CDR3 length: 16 residues. CDR3 amino acids: CASSHEQDRSSYEQYF. The CDR3 coding sequence is TGCGCCAGCAGCCATGAACAGGATAGAAGCTCCTACGAGCAGTACTTC.

The V call is TRBV6-1, the J call TRBJ2-5; the match to TRBD2 covers 7 bases. Germline CDR1 MNHNS, CDR2 SASEGT. The CDR3 has 14 amino acids. The junction had 8 bases not matched to a gene; V was cut back by 4 bases and J by 6 bases. The CDR3 DNA reads TGTGCCAGCAGTGCTACTAGCGCAAAAAAGACCCAGTACTTC. Its protein product is CASSATSAKKTQYF.

The chain recombines TRBV19 with TRBJ1-5; 7 nucleotides align to TRBD1. Germline loops: CDR1 LNHDA, CDR2 SQIVND (reference sequence). CDR3 size: 14 residues. Trimming at V came to 7 bases and at J to 5 bases, leaving 8 bases not matched to a gene. As DNA, the CDR3 is TGTGCCAGTACCCTGACAGGGACGGATCAGCCCCAGCATTTT. Protein sequence: CASTLTGTDQPQHF. The variable domain in full, completed from reference TRBV19 and TRBJ1-5, reads DGGITQSPKYLFRKEGQNVTLSCEQNLNHDAMYWYRQDPGQGLRLIYYSQIVNDFQKGDIAEGYSVSREKKESFPLTVTSAQKNPTAFYLCASTLTGTDQPQHFGDGTRLSIL.

The chain uses TRBV5-1 and TRBJ1-3; D gene uncertain. The CDR3 consists of 13 residues. V gave up 9 bases and J gave up 1 base, with 11 bases separating them. Germline CDR1 and CDR2: SGHRS and YFSETQ. The CDR3 DNA reads as TGCGCCACCCCAGGTGAGTCTGGAAACACCATATATTTT. Its protein product is CATPGESGNTIYF.

This chain links TRBV7-9 with TRBJ2-4, with a tentative D call TRBD2 (5 bases). V was clipped by 5 bases and J by 6 bases, with 14 bases between them. The CDR3 is 14 residues long. Germline CDR1 reads SEHNR; CDR2 reads FQNEAQ (reference sequence). CDR3 DNA: TGTGCCAGCAGCCCCTCGAGCGGCGGAAACATTCAGTACTTC. Translating it yields CASSPSSGGNIQYF.

This chain uses TRBV2 with TRBJ2-7; 7 nucleotides line up with TRBD1. V shed 5 bases, J shed 3 bases, and the junction held 10 bases outside the gene matches. The germline V gene encodes CDR1 SNHLY and CDR2 FYNNEI. The CDR3 spans 15 residues. This CDR3 reads CASSSDRVRGYEQYF. CDR3 sequence (DNA): TGTGCCAGCAGTTCCGACAGGGTGAGGGGCTACGAGCAGTACTTC.

This chain joins TRBV6-1 and TRBJ1-5, with unresolved D. CDR3 length: 13 amino acids. Germline values: CDR1 MNHNS, CDR2 SASEGT. Trimming cost V 4 bases and J 5 bases, with 9 bases left between them. Written as DNA, the CDR3 is TGTGCCAGCAGTGTGGGAGGTGATCAGCCCCAGCATTTT. This encodes CASSVGGDQPQHF.

The gene calls are TRBV27 and TRBJ2-3; TRBD1 agrees at 10 bases. Germline V gene sequence: CDR1 MNHEY, CDR2 SMNVEV (reference sequence). There are 15 residues in the CDR3. V dropped 3 bases and J dropped 4; count of bases not matched to a gene: 4. The CDR3 sequence is CASSLRGQGSDTQYF. The CDR3 nucleotides read TGTGCCAGCAGTTTGAGGGGACAGGGGTCAGATACGCAGTATTTT.

The J gene is TRBJ1-6, the V gene TRBV7-9, with TRBD1 matching 12 bases. Germline V gene data show CDR1 as SEHNR and CDR2 as FQNEAQ (reference sequence). CDR3 length: 17 amino acids. Trimming removed 4 bases from V and 5 bases from J; junction bases left unmatched: 6. CDR3 in amino acids: CASSSRDRGQDNSPLHF. The CDR3 bases are TGTGCCAGCAGCTCCCGGGACAGGGGGCAGGATAATTCACCCCTCCACTTT.

In its sample, this clone was seen once. The chain combines TRBV14 with TRBJ2-5; the match to TRBD1 covers 7 bases. The CDR3 is 18 amino acids. Germline CDR1 is SGHDN and CDR2 is FVKESK. J gave up 4 bases and V 0 bases, and 14 bases lay outside the gene matches. The CDR3: CASSQDLDRYLPGETQYF. In DNA, the CDR3 is TGTGCCAGCAGCCAAGATTTGGACAGGTACCTCCCCGGAGAGACCCAGTACTTC.

The chain joins TRBV5-1 to TRBJ2-7; D is possibly TRBD2 (6 bases). Trimming removed 4 bases at V and 7 bases at J, with 9 bases between. The CDR3 length is 11 residues. Germline V lookup: CDR1 SGHRS, CDR2 YFSETQ. CDR3 sequence (DNA): TGCGCCAGCAGCCTGGCGGGGGAGCAGTACTTC. Residues: CASSLAGEQYF.

The count of this clone is one. The V gene is TRBV5-4, the J gene TRBJ2-2; 8 bases line up with TRBD2. CDR1 and CDR2 from the germline V gene are SGHNT and YYREEE (reference sequence). This CDR3 spans 15 amino acids. Trimming took 2 bases from V and 4 from J; bases not matched to a gene: 4. The CDR3 region is CASSLRGTSTGELFF. The CDR3 DNA reads as TGTGCCAGCAGCTTACGGGGGACTAGCACCGGGGAGCTGTTTTTT.

V gene TRBV7-2 combines with J gene TRBJ1-6; TRBD1 might be the D (6 bases). Germline CDR1 SGHTA, CDR2 FQGNSA. V was pared by 1 base and J by 7 bases, with 11 bases between. The CDR3 has 15 residues. The CDR3 coding sequence is TGTGCCAGCAGCTTAGAGAGGACAGCAAATTCACCCCTCCACTTT. This encodes CASSLERTANSPLHF. Full variable domain (rest looked up from reference TRBV7-2 and TRBJ1-6): GAGVSQSPSNKVTEKGKDVELRCDPISGHTALYWYRQSLGQGLEFLIYFQGNSAPDKSGLPSDRFSAERTGGSVSTLTIQRTQQEDSAVYLCASSLERTANSPLHFGNGTRLTVT.